The rows below give T cell receptor beta chains drawn from one sample of a study of blood T cell repertoires in COVID-19. Some clones are missing from TCRdb's copy, which holds only in-frame ones; the method was immunoSEQ multiplex PCR. The sample lists some 150,000 clones; approximately 89% were seen once. Sequencing was carried out using peripheral blood. These receptor sequences come from a human donor in a cohort sampled during active COVID-19. The CDR3 runs from the conserved cysteine through the conserved F or W. A D gene is named only where the DNA matches it firmly. Clone size is stated in some rows and not others, as once, few, many or a class when expanded.

>TRBV12-3/TRBV12-4|TRBJ2-1|-|-
CASSLGAIHEQFF
TGTGCCAGCAGTTTAGGCGCTATTCATGAGCAGTTCTTC
>TRBV19|TRBJ2-7|-|TRBD1
CASSRDRVSYEQYF
TGTGCCAGTAGCCGGGACAGGGTCTCCTACGAGCAGTACTTC
>TRBV18|TRBJ2-3|few|-
CASSPTSSTDTQYF
TGTGCCAGCTCACCGACTTCTAGCACAGATACGCAGTATTTT
>TRBV5-6|TRBJ2-2|-|TRBD1
CASSLQGPRAEELFF
TGTGCCAGCAGCTTACAGGGGCCTCGTGCTGAGGAGCTGTTTTTT
>TRBV5-8|TRBJ1-2|-|TRBD1
CASSRDRVHGYTF
TGTGCCAGCAGCCGGGACAGGGTCCATGGCTACACCTTC
>TRBV30|TRBJ1-4|-|-
CAWSQGSGEKLFF
TGTGCCTGGAGTCAGGGGTCGGGTGAAAAACTGTTTTTT
>TRBV15|TRBJ2-1|-|-
CATSKTTDYNEQFF
TGTGCCACCAGCAAAACGACAGACTACAATGAGCAGTTCTTC
>TRBV5-5|TRBJ1-6|-|TRBD1
CASSLTGIGSYNSPLHF
TGTGCCAGCAGTTTGACAGGGATAGGTTCCTATAATTCACCCCTCCACTTT
>TRBV5-5|TRBJ1-2|-|-
CASSLRLTGAIYGYTF
TGTGCCAGCAGCTTGCGATTAACAGGAGCTATCTATGGCTACACCTTC
>TRBV7-2|TRBJ1-5|once|-
CASSLGGTSNQPQHF
TGTGCCAGCAGCTTAGGAGGGACAAGCAATCAGCCCCAGCATTTT
>TRBV6-6|TRBJ1-1|-|-
CASSYLRGLEAFF
TGTGCCAGCAGTTACTTGCGCGGGCTTGAAGCTTTCTTT
>TRBV5-1|TRBJ2-3|-|TRBD2
CASSLFGGGAPDTQYF
TGCGCCAGCAGCTTGTTCGGCGGGGGGGCCCCAGATACGCAGTATTTT
>TRBV5-1|TRBJ1-1|-|-
CASSLSGGNTEAFF
TGCGCCAGCAGCTTATCCGGGGGGAACACTGAAGCTTTCTTT
>TRBV6-5|TRBJ1-2|-|-
CASRQGTIIPYGYTF
TGTGCCAGCAGACAAGGGACAATAATCCCCTATGGCTACACCTTC
>TRBV5-1|TRBJ1-2|-|TRBD1
CASSEAGGVFHYGYTF
TGCGCCAGCAGCGAGGCAGGGGGCGTGTTCCACTATGGCTACACCTTC
>TRBV19|TRBJ2-5|-|TRBD1
CASSGPGTGGETQYF
TGTGCCAGTAGCGGGCCCGGGACAGGGGGGGAGACCCAGTACTTC
>TRBV6-5|TRBJ1-2|-|-
CASRGAGNTYGYTF
TGTGCCAGCAGGGGGGCAGGCAACACCTATGGCTACACCTTC
>TRBV6-4|TRBJ1-2|-|TRBD1
CASSDLITGTGSKGDGYTF
TGTGCCAGCAGTGACTTAATTACCGGGACAGGGTCTAAAGGGGATGGCTACACCTTC
>TRBV28|TRBJ1-1|-|TRBD1
CASSFTGTGGVYTEAFF
TGTGCCAGCAGTTTCACCGGGACAGGGGGCGTCTACACTGAAGCTTTCTTT
>TRBV6-5|TRBJ1-2|-|-
CASSSTWTAPYGYTF
TGTGCCAGCAGTTCCACTTGGACAGCCCCCTATGGCTACACCTTC
>TRBV9|TRBJ1-1|-|TRBD1
CASSPQGIGTEAFF
TGTGCCAGCAGCCCACAGGGGATTGGCACTGAAGCTTTCTTT
>TRBV30|TRBJ1-5|-|-
CAWAIQGNQPQHF
TGTGCCTGGGCGATCCAGGGCAATCAGCCCCAGCATTTT
>TRBV10-3|TRBJ2-7|once|TRBD1
CAISYSGGSPYEQYF
TGTGCCATCTCCTACTCAGGGGGTTCTCCCTACGAGCAGTACTTC
>TRBV6-5|TRBJ1-5|-|-
CASRDPTANQPQHF
TGTGCCAGCAGAGACCCGACAGCCAATCAGCCCCAGCATTTT
>TRBV19|TRBJ2-2|-|-
CASSMGPLRGKAGELFF
TGTGCCAGTAGTATGGGTCCCCTCAGGGGAAAGGCCGGGGAGCTGTTTTTT
>TRBV2|TRBJ1-2|-|-
CASSRREGWDGYTF
TGTGCCAGCAGTCGCAGGGAGGGTTGGGATGGCTACACCTTC
>TRBV19|TRBJ2-7|-|TRBD2
CASSGGLAVYEQYF
TGTGCCAGTAGTGGGGGACTAGCGGTTTACGAGCAGTACTTC
>TRBV19|TRBJ1-1|-|TRBD1
CASSLDRGDEAFF
TGTGCCAGTAGCCTCGACAGGGGGGATGAAGCTTTCTTT
>TRBV21-1|TRBJ1-1|once|-
CASSKMQGTFTEAFF
TGTGCCAGCAGCAAGATGCAGGGGACCTTTACTGAAGCTTTCTTT
>TRBV4-1|TRBJ2-7|-|TRBD1
CASSQPRGTGLNEQYF
TGCGCCAGCAGCCAACCGAGGGGGACAGGGTTAAACGAGCAGTACTTC
>TRBV11-2|TRBJ1-2|once|TRBD1
CASSLGTGYGYTF
TGTGCCAGCAGCTTAGGGACAGGGTATGGCTACACCTTC
>TRBV5-1|TRBJ2-1|-|TRBD2
CASSLPGTSGSIGSYNEQFF
TGCGCCAGCAGCCTACCTGGGACTAGCGGGTCAATCGGCTCCTACAATGAGCAGTTCTTC
>TRBV14|TRBJ2-2|-|-
CASSRRENTGELFF
TGTGCCAGCAGCCGGCGGGAGAACACCGGGGAGCTGTTTTTT
>TRBV11-3|TRBJ1-1|-|-
CASSLGRMNTEAFF
TGTGCCAGCAGCTTAGGCAGAATGAACACTGAAGCTTTCTTT
>TRBV29-1|TRBJ1-5|-|TRBD1
CSVGGQINQPQHF
TGCAGCGTGGGGGGACAGATCAATCAGCCCCAGCATTTT